The 24 T cell receptor beta chains in this list originate from one sample, sequenced in a study of cytomegalovirus exposure and HLA in healthy donors. TCRdb's table, derived via immunoSEQ multiplex PCR, lists solely in-frame clones and lacks some. The sample consists of some 72,000 clones, 96% of them appearing once. The specimen was PBMCs. The receptors were gathered from a man aged 18 to 29 in good health and CMV-seropositive.

The chain couples TRBV19 to TRBJ1-4; D unclear. Deletions cut 6 bases from V and 6 bases from J, with 14 bases between. The CDR3 has 14 residues. Per germline, CDR1 LNHDA and CDR2 SQIVND (reference sequence). This CDR3 reads CASSPGGAYEKLFF. The CDR3 DNA reads TGTGCCAGTAGCCCCGGCGGAGCTTATGAAAAACTGTTTTTT.

This chain joins TRBV5-1 and TRBJ2-2; D is possibly TRBD2 (5 bases). The CDR3 runs to 14 residues. Per the germline V gene, CDR1 is SGHRS and CDR2 is YFSETQ. V was shortened by 0 bases and J by 4 bases, with 7 bases between the two germline ends. The CDR3 DNA reads as TGCGCCAGCAGCTTGGGTAGCGTCACCGGGGAGCTGTTTTTT. Translation gives CASSLGSVTGELFF.

This clone has just one count. V is TRBV4-1 and J is TRBJ2-1; 8 bases fit TRBD2. Trimming took 4 bases from V and 10 from J; bases not matched to a gene: 12. Germline CDR1 MGHRA, CDR2 YSYEKL. The CDR3 spans 15 residues. The CDR3: CASSLSSGTRVEQFF. The CDR3 DNA reads TGCGCCAGCAGCCTATCCTCCGGGACTAGAGTCGAGCAGTTCTTC.

The chain uses TRBV29-1 and TRBJ2-1, with D perhaps TRBD2 (6 bases). The germline CDR1 and CDR2 sequences are SQVTM and ANQGSEA. Trimming shortened V by 8 bases and J by 4 bases, and 21 bases separated the two germline ends. This CDR3 is 15 amino acids long. This CDR3 is CSSLSGSRDYNEQFF. In DNA, the CDR3 is TGCAGCTCCTTAAGCGGGTCCCGGGATTACAATGAGCAGTTCTTC.

The gene calls are TRBV19 and TRBJ1-5, with 10 nucleotides matching TRBD1. The germline V gene has CDR1 LNHDA and CDR2 SQIVND (reference sequence). The CDR3 runs to 16 residues. Unmatched junction bases numbered 11, after V lost 5 bases and J lost 7 bases. CDR3 sequence: CASSATGTGAEQPQHF. The CDR3 nucleotides read TGTGCCAGTAGTGCAACCGGGACAGGGGCGGAACAGCCCCAGCATTTT.

The chain has TRBV19 and TRBJ2-5; 8 bases fit TRBD2. V shed 6 bases, J shed 5 bases, and the junction held 5 bases outside the gene matches. The CDR3 has 13 amino acids. Germline V gene sequence: CDR1 LNHDA, CDR2 SQIVND (reference sequence). This CDR3 reads CASRPSGGETQYF. The CDR3 nucleotides are TGTGCCAGTAGGCCCTCGGGAGGGGAGACCCAGTACTTC.

This chain uses TRBV5-1 with TRBJ2-3; D might be TRBD1 (5 bases). V lost 0 bases, J lost 10 bases, and 12 bases lay in between. This CDR3 is 13 amino acids long. Germline-derived CDR1 and CDR2 are SGHRS and YFSETQ. This CDR3 is CASSLGGDSAQYF. In DNA, the CDR3 is TGCGCCAGCAGCTTGGGCGGTGACAGTGCGCAGTATTTT.

CDR3 region: CASSLDGGIAGGDEQFF. In nucleotides, the CDR3 is TGTGCCAGCAGCTTAGATGGAGGGATAGCGGGAGGTGATGAGCAGTTCTTC. The genes are TRBV7-6 and TRBJ2-1; 10 nucleotides agree with TRBD2. V lost 1 base and J lost 8; bases outside the gene matches: 11. The CDR3 totals 17 residues. Germline V gene sequence: CDR1 SGHVS, CDR2 FNYEAQ.

J is TRBJ2-2 and V is TRBV28, with 9 bases aligning to TRBD2. J was trimmed by 9 bases and V by 3 bases; bases with no gene match: 8. The CDR3 runs to 15 residues. The germline V gene encodes CDR1 MDHEN and CDR2 SYDVKM. CDR3 DNA sequence: TGTGCCAGCAGTTTTTTGCGGGAGGGCCCAAGGGAGCTGTTTTTT. The encoded protein is CASSFLREGPRELFF.

The J gene is TRBJ2-1, the V gene TRBV30, with D maybe TRBD2 (6 bases). CDR1 and CDR2 (germline): GTSNPN, SVGIG (reference sequence). The V and J ends lost 4 bases and 7 bases respectively, with 8 bases between them. The CDR3 covers 11 residues. For the CDR3, the DNA is TGTGCCTGGACCCGGGAGAATGAGCAGTTCTTC. It yields the protein CAWTRENEQFF.

This clone was observed once. The chain couples TRBV15 to TRBJ1-1, with a weak D call TRBD1 (5 bases). The CDR3 totals 15 residues. CDR1 LNHNV and CDR2 YYDKDF come from the germline V gene (reference sequence). Trimming left V 6 bases short and J 3 bases short, with 17 bases between. The CDR3 nucleotides read TGTGCCACCAGGCCCGACGGGGGAGGCGACACTGAAGCTTTCTTT. Translating gives CATRPDGGGDTEAFF.

The chain carries TRBV30 and TRBJ2-1; a possible D gene is TRBD2 (5 bases). The CDR3 runs to 14 residues. Per the germline V gene, CDR1 is GTSNPN and CDR2 is SVGIG (reference sequence). V was shortened by 0 bases and J by 7 bases, with 13 bases between the two germline ends. This CDR3 is CAWSVEGSENEQFF. The CDR3 region has the DNA TGTGCCTGGAGTGTAGAAGGGAGTGAGAATGAGCAGTTCTTC.

This clone showed up just once. The V call is TRBV14, the J call TRBJ1-4; no clear D. Trimming pared 1 base from V and 9 bases from J, leaving 15 bases between. This CDR3 region has 15 residues. Germline lookup yields CDR1 SGHDN and CDR2 FVKESK. CDR3 nucleotides: TGTGCCAGCAGCCAAGTCGGTGGAGGCGGGCAAAAACTGTTTTTT. Protein product: CASSQVGGGGQKLFF.

The CDR3 nucleotides read TGTGCCAGCAGCGGGGGAAGGAGGGAGGGCCTCTACGAGCAGTACTTC. This gives the protein CASSGGRREGLYEQYF. The chain has TRBV7-9 and TRBJ2-7; 7 bases align to TRBD2. J was trimmed by 3 bases and V by 5 bases; bases with no gene match: 13. This CDR3 has 16 residues. Germline V gene data show CDR1 as SEHNR and CDR2 as FQNEAQ (reference sequence).

J is TRBJ1-2 and V is TRBV6-5; 7 bases agree with TRBD1. The CDR3 spans 14 residues. The V segment lost 0 bases and the J segment 6 bases; nucleotides outside the gene matches: 4. CDR1 is MNHEY, CDR2 SVGAGI, per germline. The CDR3 nucleotides read TGTGCCAGCAGTTACTCTCCGCAGGGGGATGGCTACACCTTC. This codes for CASSYSPQGDGYTF.

This clone came up once. The chain carries TRBV28 and TRBJ2-3, with TRBD2 matching over 8 bases. Germline V lookup: CDR1 MDHEN, CDR2 SYDVKM. This CDR3 has 14 amino acids. V was pared by 6 bases and J by 1 base, with 3 bases of the junction left unmatched. In DNA form, the CDR3 reads TGTGCCAGCAGGAAAGCGGGGGGCACAGATACGCAGTATTTT. Amino acids: CASRKAGGTDTQYF.

This clone has just a few counts. The chain is built from TRBV27 and TRBJ2-2, with TRBD2 matching 7 bases. This CDR3 has 15 residues. The J segment lost 3 bases and the V segment lost 5 bases, leaving 6 bases of the junction unmatched. Germline V gives CDR1 MNHEY, CDR2 SMNVEV (reference sequence). CDR3 residues: CASSLTSVYTGELFF. The DNA for the CDR3 is TGTGCCAGCAGTCTAACTAGCGTTTACACCGGGGAGCTGTTTTTT.

This clone showed up just once. This chain uses TRBV9 with TRBJ2-7, with 10 bases that match TRBD2. Germline lookup yields CDR1 SGDLS and CDR2 YYNGEE. Trimming removed 0 bases from V and 5 bases from J; junction bases left unmatched: 5. The CDR3 length is 15 residues. The CDR3 protein is CASSVGGLAGDEQYF. CDR3 DNA sequence: TGTGCCAGCAGCGTAGGAGGGCTAGCGGGAGACGAGCAGTACTTC. The full variable domain, in which reference TRBV9 and TRBJ2-7 provide the parts outside the CDR3, is DSGVTQTPKHLITATGQRVTLRCSPRSGDLSVYWYQQSLDQGLQFLIQYYNGEERAKGNILERFSAQQFPDLHSELNLSSLELGDSALYFCASSVGGLAGDEQYFGPGTRLTVT.

The chain is built from TRBV27 and TRBJ1-4; D gene unclear. The CDR3 runs to 14 residues. The germline V and J ends were trimmed by 5 bases and 8 bases, with 15 bases remaining between them. The germline V gene encodes CDR1 MNHEY and CDR2 SMNVEV (reference sequence). The chain's CDR3 is CASSRAPHEEKLFF. For the CDR3, the DNA is TGTGCCAGCAGTCGAGCTCCCCACGAGGAAAAACTGTTTTTT.

The count of this clone is one. The chain joins TRBV27 to TRBJ2-7; 7 bases are a match to TRBD2. J lost 3 bases, V lost 6 bases, and 5 bases had no gene match. Looked up from germline, CDR1 is MNHEY and CDR2 is SMNVEV (reference sequence). The CDR3 extends over 13 amino acids. The CDR3 DNA follows: TGTGCCAGCAGCTTCAGGGAGGGCTACGAGCAGTACTTC. This sequence encodes CASSFREGYEQYF.

The CDR3 here is CASRKTGRDEQFF. In DNA, the CDR3 is TGTGCCAGCAGAAAGACAGGGCGTGATGAGCAGTTCTTC. The chain is built from TRBV28 and TRBJ2-1; 7 bases agree with TRBD1. The CDR3 has 13 amino acids. V lost 6 bases, J lost 8 bases, and 7 bases stayed unmatched. Per the germline V gene, CDR1 is MDHEN and CDR2 is SYDVKM. The variable domain in full, with the rest retrieved from reference TRBV28 and TRBJ2-1, is DVKVTQSSRYLVKRTGEKVFLECVQDMDHENMFWYRQDPGLGLRLIYFSYDVKMKEKGDIPEGYSVSREKKERFSLILESASTNQTSMYLCASRKTGRDEQFFGPGTRLTVL.

The rearrangement uses TRBV5-1 and TRBJ2-3, with 12 bases lining up with TRBD2. CDR1 and CDR2 (germline): SGHRS, YFSETQ. V gave up 3 bases and J gave up 0 bases; unmatched junction bases: 8. The CDR3 length is 18 residues. The CDR3 loop reads CASSSKLAGGNSTDTQYF. CDR3 nucleotides: TGCGCCAGCAGCTCGAAACTAGCGGGAGGAAATAGCACAGATACGCAGTATTTT.

This chain joins TRBV6-1 and TRBJ2-1, with 14 nucleotides matching TRBD2. V shed 4 bases and J 12 bases; nucleotides not matched to a gene: 14. The CDR3 has 17 amino acids. The V gene's germline CDR1 is MNHNS and CDR2 SASEGT. CDR3 sequence: CASSAMTGGLAGARQFF. The CDR3 DNA reads as TGTGCCAGCAGTGCCATGACGGGGGGACTAGCGGGGGCGAGGCAGTTCTTC.

This chain connects TRBV27 to TRBJ2-5, with 11 bases identical to TRBD2. Germline V gene data show CDR1 as MNHEY and CDR2 as SMNVEV (reference sequence). The CDR3 has 14 residues. The V and J ends lost 4 bases and 4 bases, in that order; junction bases with no gene match: 2. The CDR3 region has the DNA TGTGCCAGCAGTTATGGACTAGCGGGAGAGACCCAGTACTTC. It specifies CASSYGLAGETQYF.